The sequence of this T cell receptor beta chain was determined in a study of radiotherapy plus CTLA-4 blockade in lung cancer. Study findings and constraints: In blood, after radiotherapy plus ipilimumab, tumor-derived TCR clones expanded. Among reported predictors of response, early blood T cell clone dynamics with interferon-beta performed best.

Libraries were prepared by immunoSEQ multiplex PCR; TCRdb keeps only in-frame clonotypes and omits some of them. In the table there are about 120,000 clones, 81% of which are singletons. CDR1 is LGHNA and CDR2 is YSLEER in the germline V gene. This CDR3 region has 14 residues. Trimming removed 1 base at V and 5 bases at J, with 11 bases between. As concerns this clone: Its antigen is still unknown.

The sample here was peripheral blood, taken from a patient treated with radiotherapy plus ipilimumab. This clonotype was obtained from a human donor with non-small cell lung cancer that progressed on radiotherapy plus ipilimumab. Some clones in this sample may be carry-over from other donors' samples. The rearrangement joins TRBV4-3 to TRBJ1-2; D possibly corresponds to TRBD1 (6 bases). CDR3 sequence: CASSQGHRVYGYTF. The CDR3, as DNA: TGCGCCAGCAGCCAAGGTCACAGGGTATATGGCTACACCTTC.